The clone carrying this T cell receptor (beta chain) was picked up a small number of times. Its antigen remains unknown. From the RT-PCR reads, TCRdb called clonotypes with MiXCR, one entry per CDR3 protein. The table includes fewer than 600,000 distinct CDR3 sequences, roughly 7.9% detected once. This entry is derived from a study of response to subunit inactivated influenza vaccine. The germline gives CDR1 DFQATT, CDR2 SNEGSKA (reference sequence). Germline trimming cut 4 bases from V and 1 base from J; bases unmatched to any gene: 8. CDR3 length equals 15 residues. Findings of the study overall: Authors suggested seasonal influenza vaccinations each recruit few new T cells.

The sequence was collected from a man aged 50 to 69 who received an inactivated influenza vaccine. The sample in question was PBMCs from blood, obtained about 24 months after vaccination. The V call is TRBV20-1, the J call TRBJ2-3; 7 bases fit TRBD2. DNA for the CDR3: TGCAGTGCTACCCCTGGTCGGGGGGGCACAGATACGCAGTATTTT. Its translation is CSATPGRGGTDTQYF.